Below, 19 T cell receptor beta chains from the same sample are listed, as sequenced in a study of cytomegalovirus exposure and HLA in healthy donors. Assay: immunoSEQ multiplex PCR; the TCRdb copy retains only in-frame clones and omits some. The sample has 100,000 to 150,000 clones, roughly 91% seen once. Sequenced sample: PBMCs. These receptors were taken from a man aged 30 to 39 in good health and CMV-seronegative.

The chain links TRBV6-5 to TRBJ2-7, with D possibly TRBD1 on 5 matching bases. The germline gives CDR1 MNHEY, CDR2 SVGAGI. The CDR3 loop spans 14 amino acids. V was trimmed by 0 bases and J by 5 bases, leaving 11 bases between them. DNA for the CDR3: TGTGCCAGCAGTTACTCCTCACAGGCCCACGAGCAGTACTTC. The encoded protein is CASSYSSQAHEQYF.

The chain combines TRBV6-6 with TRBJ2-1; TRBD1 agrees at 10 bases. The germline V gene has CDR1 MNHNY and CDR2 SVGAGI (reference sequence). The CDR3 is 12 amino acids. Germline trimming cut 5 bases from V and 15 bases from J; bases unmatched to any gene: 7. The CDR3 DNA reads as TGTGCCAGCAGTCAACCGACAGGGGGCTCGTTCTTC. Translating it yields CASSQPTGGSFF.

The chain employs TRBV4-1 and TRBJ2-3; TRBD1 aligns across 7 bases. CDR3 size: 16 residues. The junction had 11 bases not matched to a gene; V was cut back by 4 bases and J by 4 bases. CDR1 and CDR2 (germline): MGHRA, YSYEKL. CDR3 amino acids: CASSRIDRELPDTQYF. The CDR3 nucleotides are TGCGCCAGCAGCCGCATAGACAGGGAGCTACCAGATACGCAGTATTTT.

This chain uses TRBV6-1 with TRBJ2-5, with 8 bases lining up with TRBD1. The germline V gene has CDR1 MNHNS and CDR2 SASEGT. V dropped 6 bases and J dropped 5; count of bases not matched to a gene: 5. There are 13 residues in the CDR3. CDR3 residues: CASSRDRRETQYF. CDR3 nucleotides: TGTGCCAGCAGCCGGGACAGGCGCGAGACCCAGTACTTC.

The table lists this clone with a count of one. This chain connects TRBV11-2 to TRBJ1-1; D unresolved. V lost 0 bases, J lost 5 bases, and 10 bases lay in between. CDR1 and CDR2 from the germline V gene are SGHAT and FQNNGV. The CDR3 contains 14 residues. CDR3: CASSLDLARTEAFF. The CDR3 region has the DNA TGTGCCAGCAGCTTAGATCTCGCCAGGACTGAAGCTTTCTTT.

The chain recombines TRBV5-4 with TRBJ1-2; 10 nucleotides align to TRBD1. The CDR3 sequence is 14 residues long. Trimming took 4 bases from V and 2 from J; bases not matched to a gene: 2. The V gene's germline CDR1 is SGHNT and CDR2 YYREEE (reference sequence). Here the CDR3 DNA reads TGTGCCAGCAGCGCGGACAGGGGGAACTATGGCTACACCTTC. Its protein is CASSADRGNYGYTF.

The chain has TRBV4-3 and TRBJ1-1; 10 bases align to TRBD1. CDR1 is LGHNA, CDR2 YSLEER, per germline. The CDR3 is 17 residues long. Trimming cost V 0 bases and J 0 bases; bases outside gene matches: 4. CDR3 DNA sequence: TGCGCCAGCAGCCAAGAACCGGGACAGGGGATGAACACTGAAGCTTTCTTT. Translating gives CASSQEPGQGMNTEAFF.

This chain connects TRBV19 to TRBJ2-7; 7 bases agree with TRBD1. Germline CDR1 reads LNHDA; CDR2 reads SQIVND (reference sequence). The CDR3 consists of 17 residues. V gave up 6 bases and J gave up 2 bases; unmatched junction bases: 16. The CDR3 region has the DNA TGTGCCAGTAGCGACCCCAGGTCCGGGGACAGTCCCTACGAGCAGTACTTC. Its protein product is CASSDPRSGDSPYEQYF. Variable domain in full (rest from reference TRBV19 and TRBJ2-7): DGGITQSPKYLFRKEGQNVTLSCEQNLNHDAMYWYRQDPGQGLRLIYYSQIVNDFQKGDIAEGYSVSREKKESFPLTVTSAQKNPTAFYLCASSDPRSGDSPYEQYFGPGTRLTVT.

The CDR3 here is CASSRGRGSNIQYF. CDR3 sequence (DNA): TGTGCCAGCAGTCGGGGGAGGGGGTCTAACATTCAGTACTTC. This chain connects TRBV6-5 to TRBJ2-4; TRBD2 is a possible D gene (7 bases). CDR1 MNHEY and CDR2 SVGAGI come from the germline V gene. The V end lost 5 bases, the J end lost 7 bases, and 15 bases lay between the germline ends. The CDR3 runs 14 residues.

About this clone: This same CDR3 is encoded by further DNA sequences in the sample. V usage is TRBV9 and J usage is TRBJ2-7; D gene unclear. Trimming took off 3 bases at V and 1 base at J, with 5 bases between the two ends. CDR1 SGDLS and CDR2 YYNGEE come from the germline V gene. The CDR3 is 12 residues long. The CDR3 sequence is CASSGSSYEQYF. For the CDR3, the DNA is TGTGCCAGCAGCGGCAGTTCCTACGAGCAGTACTTC.

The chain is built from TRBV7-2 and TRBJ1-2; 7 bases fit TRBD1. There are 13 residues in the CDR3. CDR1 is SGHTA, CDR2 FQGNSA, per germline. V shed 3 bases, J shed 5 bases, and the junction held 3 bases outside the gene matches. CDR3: CASSFTGAYGYTF. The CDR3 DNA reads TGTGCCAGCAGCTTTACAGGGGCTTATGGCTACACCTTC.

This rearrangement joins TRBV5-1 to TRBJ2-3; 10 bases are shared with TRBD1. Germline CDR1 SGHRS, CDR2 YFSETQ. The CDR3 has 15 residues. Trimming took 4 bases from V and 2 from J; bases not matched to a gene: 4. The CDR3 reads CASSADRGNTDTQYF. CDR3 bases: TGCGCCAGCAGCGCGGACAGGGGGAACACAGATACGCAGTATTTT.

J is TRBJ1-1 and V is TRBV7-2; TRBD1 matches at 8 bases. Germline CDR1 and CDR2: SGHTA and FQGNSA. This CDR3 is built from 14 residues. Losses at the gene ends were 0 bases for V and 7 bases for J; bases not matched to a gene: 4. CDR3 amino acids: CASSLAGQGLEAFF. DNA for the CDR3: TGTGCCAGCAGCTTAGCCGGACAGGGTCTTGAAGCTTTCTTT. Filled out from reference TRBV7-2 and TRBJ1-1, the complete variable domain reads GAGVSQSPSNKVTEKGKDVELRCDPISGHTALYWYRQSLGQGLEFLIYFQGNSAPDKSGLPSDRFSAERTGGSVSTLTIQRTQQEDSAVYLCASSLAGQGLEAFFGQGTRLTVV.

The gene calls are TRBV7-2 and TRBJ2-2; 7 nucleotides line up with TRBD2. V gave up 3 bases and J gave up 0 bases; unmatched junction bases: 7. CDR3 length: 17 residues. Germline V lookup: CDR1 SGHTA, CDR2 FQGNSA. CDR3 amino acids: CASSFLWGGTNTGELFF. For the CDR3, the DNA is TGTGCCAGCAGCTTCCTGTGGGGGGGAACGAACACCGGGGAGCTGTTTTTT. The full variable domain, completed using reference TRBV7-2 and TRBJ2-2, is GAGVSQSPSNKVTEKGKDVELRCDPISGHTALYWYRQSLGQGLEFLIYFQGNSAPDKSGLPSDRFSAERTGGSVSTLTIQRTQQEDSAVYLCASSFLWGGTNTGELFFGEGSRLTVL.

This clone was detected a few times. CDR3 sequence: CASSPLAGGPETQYF. In DNA, the CDR3 is TGTGCCAGCAGCCCACTAGCGGGGGGTCCAGAGACCCAGTACTTC. The chain joins TRBV6-1 to TRBJ2-5, with TRBD2 matching 12 bases. Losses at the gene ends were 6 bases for V and 4 bases for J; bases not matched to a gene: 6. The CDR3 totals 15 residues. Germline V gene sequence: CDR1 MNHNS, CDR2 SASEGT.

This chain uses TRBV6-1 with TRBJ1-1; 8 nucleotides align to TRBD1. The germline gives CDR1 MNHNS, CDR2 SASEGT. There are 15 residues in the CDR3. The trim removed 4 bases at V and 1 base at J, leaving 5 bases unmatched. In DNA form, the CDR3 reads TGTGCCAGCAGTGTCGCCGGGACAGGGAACACTGAAGCTTTCTTT. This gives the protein CASSVAGTGNTEAFF.

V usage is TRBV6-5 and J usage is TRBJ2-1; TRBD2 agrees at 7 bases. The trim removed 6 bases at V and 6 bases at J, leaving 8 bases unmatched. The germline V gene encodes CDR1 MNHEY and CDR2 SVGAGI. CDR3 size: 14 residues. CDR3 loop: CASSRLAPSNEQFF. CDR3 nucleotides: TGTGCCAGCAGCAGACTAGCTCCATCCAATGAGCAGTTCTTC.

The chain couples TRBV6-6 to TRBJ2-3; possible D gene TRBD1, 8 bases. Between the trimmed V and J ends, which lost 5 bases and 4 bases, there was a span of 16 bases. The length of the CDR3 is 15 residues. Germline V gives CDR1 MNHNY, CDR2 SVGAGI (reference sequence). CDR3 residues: CASSPGGTGADTQYF. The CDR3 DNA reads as TGTGCCAGCAGTCCCGGGGGGACAGGAGCAGATACGCAGTATTTT.

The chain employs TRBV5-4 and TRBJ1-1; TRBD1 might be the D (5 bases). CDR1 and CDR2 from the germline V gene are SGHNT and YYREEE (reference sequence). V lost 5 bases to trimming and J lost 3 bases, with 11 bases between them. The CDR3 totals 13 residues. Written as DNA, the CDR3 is TGTGCCAGCAGGTCCCAGGGCTACACTGAAGCTTTCTTT. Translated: CASRSQGYTEAFF.